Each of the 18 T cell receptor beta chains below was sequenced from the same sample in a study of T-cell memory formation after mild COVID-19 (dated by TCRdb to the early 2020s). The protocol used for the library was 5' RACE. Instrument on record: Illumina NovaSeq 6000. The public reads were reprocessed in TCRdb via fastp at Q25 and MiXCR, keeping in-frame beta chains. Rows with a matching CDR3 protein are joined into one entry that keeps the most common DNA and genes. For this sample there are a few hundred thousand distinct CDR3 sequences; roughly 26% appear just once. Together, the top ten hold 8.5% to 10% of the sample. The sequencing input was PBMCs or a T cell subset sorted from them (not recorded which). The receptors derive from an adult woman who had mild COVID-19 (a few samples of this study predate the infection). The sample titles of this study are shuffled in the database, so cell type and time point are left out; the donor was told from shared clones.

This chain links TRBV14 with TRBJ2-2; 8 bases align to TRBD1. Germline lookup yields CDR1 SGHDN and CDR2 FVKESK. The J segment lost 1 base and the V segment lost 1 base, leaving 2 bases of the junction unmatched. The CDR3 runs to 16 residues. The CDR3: CASSQAGTGNTGELFF. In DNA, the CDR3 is TGTGCCAGCAGCCAAGCTGGGACAGGGAACACCGGGGAGCTGTTTTTT.

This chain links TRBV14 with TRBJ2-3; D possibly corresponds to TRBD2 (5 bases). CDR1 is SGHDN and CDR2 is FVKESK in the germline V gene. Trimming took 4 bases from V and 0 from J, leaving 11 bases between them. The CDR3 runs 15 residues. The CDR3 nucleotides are TGTGCCAGCAGCCTCGGGATTACTAGCACAGATACGCAGTATTTT. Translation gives CASSLGITSTDTQYF. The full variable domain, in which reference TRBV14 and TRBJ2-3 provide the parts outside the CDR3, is EAGVTQFPSHSVIEKGQTVTLRCDPISGHDNLYWYRRVMGKEIKFLLHFVKESKQDESGMPNNRFLAERTGGTYSTLKVQPAELEDSGVYFCASSLGITSTDTQYFGPGTRLTVL.

CDR3 sequence: CSASNRFPNEKLFF. The CDR3 bases are TGCAGTGCCAGTAACAGGTTCCCTAATGAAAAACTGTTTTTT. This chain uses TRBV20-1 with TRBJ1-4; TRBD1 is a possible D gene (5 bases). The CDR3 has 14 amino acids. CDR1 and CDR2 from the germline V gene are DFQATT and SNEGSKA (reference sequence). V lost 6 bases, J lost 3 bases, and 14 bases lay in between.

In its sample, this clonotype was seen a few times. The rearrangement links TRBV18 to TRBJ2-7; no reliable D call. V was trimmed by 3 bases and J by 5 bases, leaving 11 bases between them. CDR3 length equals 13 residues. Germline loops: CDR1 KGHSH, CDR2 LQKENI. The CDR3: CASSPYDPDEQYF. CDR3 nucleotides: TGTGCCAGCTCACCTTACGACCCCGACGAGCAGTACTTC.

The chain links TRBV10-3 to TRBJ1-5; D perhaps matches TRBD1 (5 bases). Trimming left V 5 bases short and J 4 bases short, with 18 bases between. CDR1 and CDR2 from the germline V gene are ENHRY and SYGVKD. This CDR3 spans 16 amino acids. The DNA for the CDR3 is TGTGCCATCAGTCCTGATGCCGGGACGGGAAATCAGCCCCAGCATTTT. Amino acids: CAISPDAGTGNQPQHF.

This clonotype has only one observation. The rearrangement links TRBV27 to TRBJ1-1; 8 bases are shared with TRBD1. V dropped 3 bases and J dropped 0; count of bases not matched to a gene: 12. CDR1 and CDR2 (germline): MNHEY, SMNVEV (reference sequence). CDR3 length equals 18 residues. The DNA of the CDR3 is TGTGCCAGCAGTTTCACAGGGGGGACTAAGAGCGTGAACACTGAAGCTTTCTTT. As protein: CASSFTGGTKSVNTEAFF.

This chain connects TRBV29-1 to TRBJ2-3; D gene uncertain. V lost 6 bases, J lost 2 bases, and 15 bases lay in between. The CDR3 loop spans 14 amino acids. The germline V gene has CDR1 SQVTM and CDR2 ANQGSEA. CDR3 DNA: TGCAGCGTAAGACAAACGTCGGCCACAGATACGCAGTATTTT. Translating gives CSVRQTSATDTQYF.

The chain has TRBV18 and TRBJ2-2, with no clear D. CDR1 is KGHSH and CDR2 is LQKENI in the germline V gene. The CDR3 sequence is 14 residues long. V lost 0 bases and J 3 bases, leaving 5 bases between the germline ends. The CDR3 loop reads CASSPPDYTGELFF. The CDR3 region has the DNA TGTGCCAGCTCACCACCGGATTACACCGGGGAGCTGTTTTTT.

Here the CDR3 reads CASSPRQGSDEQFF. In DNA form, the CDR3 reads TGCGCCAGCAGCCCTAGACAGGGGAGTGATGAGCAGTTCTTC. The V call is TRBV5-1, the J call TRBJ2-1; 8 bases are a match to TRBD1. CDR3 length: 14 amino acids. After removal of 4 bases from V and 8 bases from J, the junction contained 8 bases not matched to a gene. CDR1 SGHRS and CDR2 YFSETQ come from the germline V gene. Based on the CDR3 plus reference TRBV5-1 and TRBJ2-1, the full variable domain is KAGVTQTPRYLIKTRGQQVTLSCSPISGHRSVSWYQQTPGQGLQFLFEYFSETQRNKGNFPGRFSGRQFSNSRSEMNVSTLELGDSALYLCASSPRQGSDEQFFGPGTRLTVL.

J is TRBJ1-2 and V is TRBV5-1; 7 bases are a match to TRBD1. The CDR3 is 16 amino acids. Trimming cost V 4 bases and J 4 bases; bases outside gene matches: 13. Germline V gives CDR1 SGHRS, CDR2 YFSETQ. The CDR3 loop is CASSLGTASDLYGYTF. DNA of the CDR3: TGCGCCAGCAGCCTCGGGACAGCGTCTGACCTCTATGGCTACACCTTC.

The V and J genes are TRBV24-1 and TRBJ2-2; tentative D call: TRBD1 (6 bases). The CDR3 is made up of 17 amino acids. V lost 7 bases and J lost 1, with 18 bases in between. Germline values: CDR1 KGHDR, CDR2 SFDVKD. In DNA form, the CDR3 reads TGTGCCACCAGCGCGGAGGCGCAGGGGAGGAACACCGGGGAGCTGTTTTTT. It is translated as CATSAEAQGRNTGELFF.

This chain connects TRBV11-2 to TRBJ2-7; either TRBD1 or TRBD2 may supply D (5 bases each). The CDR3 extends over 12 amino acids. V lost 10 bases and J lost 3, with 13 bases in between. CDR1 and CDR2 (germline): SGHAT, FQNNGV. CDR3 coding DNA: TGTGCCATTAGAGGGGCCTACTACGAGCAGTACTTC. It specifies CAIRGAYYEQYF.

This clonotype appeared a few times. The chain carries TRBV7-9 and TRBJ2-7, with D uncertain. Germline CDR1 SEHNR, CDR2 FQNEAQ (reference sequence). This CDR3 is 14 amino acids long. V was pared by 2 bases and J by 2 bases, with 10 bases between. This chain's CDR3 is CASSLTQETYEQYF. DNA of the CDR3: TGTGCCAGCAGCTTAACGCAGGAAACCTACGAGCAGTACTTC.

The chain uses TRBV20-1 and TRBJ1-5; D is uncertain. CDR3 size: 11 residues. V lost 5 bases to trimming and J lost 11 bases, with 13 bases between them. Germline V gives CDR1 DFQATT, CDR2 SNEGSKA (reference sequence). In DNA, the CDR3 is TGCAGTGCTCTTCTTGGGCGTACCCAGCATTTT. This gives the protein CSALLGRTQHF.

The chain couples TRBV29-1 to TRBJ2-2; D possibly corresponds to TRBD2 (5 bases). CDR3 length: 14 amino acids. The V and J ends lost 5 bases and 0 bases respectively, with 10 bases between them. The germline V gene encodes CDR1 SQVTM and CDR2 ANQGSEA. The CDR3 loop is CSVSLAANTGELFF. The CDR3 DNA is TGCAGCGTTTCGCTAGCAGCGAACACCGGGGAGCTGTTTTTT.

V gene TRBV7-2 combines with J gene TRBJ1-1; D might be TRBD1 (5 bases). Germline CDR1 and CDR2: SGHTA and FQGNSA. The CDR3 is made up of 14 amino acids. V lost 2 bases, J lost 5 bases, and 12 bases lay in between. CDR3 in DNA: TGTGCCAGCAGCTTAAACGGGGGAGGGACTGAAGCTTTCTTT. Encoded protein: CASSLNGGGTEAFF.

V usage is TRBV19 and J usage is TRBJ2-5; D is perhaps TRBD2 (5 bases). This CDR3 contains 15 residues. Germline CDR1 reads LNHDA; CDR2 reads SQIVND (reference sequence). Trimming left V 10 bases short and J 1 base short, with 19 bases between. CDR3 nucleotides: TGTGCCACATCAGTGATGGGAGTGGCCCAAGAGACCCAGTACTTC. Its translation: CATSVMGVAQETQYF.

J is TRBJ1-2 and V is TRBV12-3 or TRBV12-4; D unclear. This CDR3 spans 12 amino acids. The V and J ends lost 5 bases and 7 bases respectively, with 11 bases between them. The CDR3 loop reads CASSTSSSGYTF. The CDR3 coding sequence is TGTGCCAGCAGTACCTCTAGTTCTGGCTACACCTTC.